This section outlines one TCR beta chain sequence together with its context. The sample belongs to a study of cytomegalovirus exposure and HLA in healthy donors. Nominal health characterized the donors when sampled, though unrecorded immune exposures were likely. 13 Jbeta primers and 60 Vbeta primers were used for the PCR. Profiled with immunoSEQ multiplex PCR; TCRdb holds only in-frame clones, not every one. The sample yields 150,000 to 200,000 clones, around 83% seen once. V shed 2 bases, J shed 1 base, and the junction held 9 bases outside the gene matches. The CDR3 runs 17 residues. Germline V lookup: CDR1 LGHNA, CDR2 YNFKEQ.

The chain recombines TRBV4-2 with TRBJ2-3, with 7 nucleotides matching TRBD1. Sequenced material: PBMCs. This TCR was sampled from a man between 45 and 60 years old in good health and CMV-seronegative. The DNA for the CDR3 is TGTGCCAGCAGCCAACAGACAGGGATAACGGGCACAGATACGCAGTATTTT. Encoded protein: CASSQQTGITGTDTQYF.